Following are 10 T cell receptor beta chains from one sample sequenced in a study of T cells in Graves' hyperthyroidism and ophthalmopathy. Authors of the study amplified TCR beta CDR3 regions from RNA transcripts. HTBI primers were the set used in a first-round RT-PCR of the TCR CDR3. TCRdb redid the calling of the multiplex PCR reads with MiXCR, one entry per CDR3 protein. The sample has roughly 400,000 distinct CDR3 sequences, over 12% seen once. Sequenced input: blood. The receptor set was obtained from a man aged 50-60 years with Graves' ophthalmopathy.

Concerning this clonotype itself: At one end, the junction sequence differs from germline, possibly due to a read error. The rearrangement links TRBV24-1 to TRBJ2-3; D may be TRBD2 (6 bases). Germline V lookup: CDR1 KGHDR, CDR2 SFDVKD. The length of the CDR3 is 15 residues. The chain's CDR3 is CATSAWGRSGDRQYF. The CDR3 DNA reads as TGTGCCACCAGTGCGTGGGGCAGGTCGGGAGATAGGCAGTATTTT.

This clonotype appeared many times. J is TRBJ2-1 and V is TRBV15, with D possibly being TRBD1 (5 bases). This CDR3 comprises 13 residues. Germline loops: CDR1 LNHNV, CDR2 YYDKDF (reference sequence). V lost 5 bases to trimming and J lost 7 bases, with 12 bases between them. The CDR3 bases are TGTGCCACCAGCTGGGGCGCACGGAATGAGCAGTTCTTC. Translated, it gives CATSWGARNEQFF.

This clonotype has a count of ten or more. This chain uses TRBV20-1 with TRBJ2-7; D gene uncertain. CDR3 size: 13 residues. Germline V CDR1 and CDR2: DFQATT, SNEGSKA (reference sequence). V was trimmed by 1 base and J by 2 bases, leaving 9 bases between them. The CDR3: CSARGEKAYEQYF. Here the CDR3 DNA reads TGCAGTGCTAGAGGAGAGAAAGCCTACGAGCAGTACTTC.

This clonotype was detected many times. CDR3 nucleotide sequence: TGTGCCAGCAGGTGGTCCAGGGGTTCTTTTTACGAGCAGTACTTC. Translated, it gives CASRWSRGSFYEQYF. The chain has TRBV12-3 or TRBV12-4 and TRBJ2-7; weak D call: TRBD1 (6 bases). V lost 6 bases to trimming and J lost 4 bases, with 19 bases between them. The CDR3 length is 15 residues.

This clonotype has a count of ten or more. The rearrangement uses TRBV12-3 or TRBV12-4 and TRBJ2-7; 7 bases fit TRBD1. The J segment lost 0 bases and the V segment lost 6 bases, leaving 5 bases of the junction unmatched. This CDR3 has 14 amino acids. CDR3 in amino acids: CASSRRDSSYEQYF. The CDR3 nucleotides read TGTGCCAGCAGCCGCCGGGACAGCTCCTACGAGCAGTACTTC.

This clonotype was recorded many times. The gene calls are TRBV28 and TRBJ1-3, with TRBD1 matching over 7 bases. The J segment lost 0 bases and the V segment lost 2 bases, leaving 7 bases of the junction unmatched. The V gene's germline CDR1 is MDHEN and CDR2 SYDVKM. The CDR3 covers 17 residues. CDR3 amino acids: CASSLGGQVLSGNTIYF. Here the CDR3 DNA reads TGTGCCAGCAGTTTAGGCGGACAGGTGCTCTCTGGAAACACCATATATTTT. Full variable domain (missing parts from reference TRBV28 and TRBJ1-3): DVKVTQSSRYLVKRTGEKVFLECVQDMDHENMFWYRQDPGLGLRLIYFSYDVKMKEKGDIPEGYSVSREKKERFSLILESASTNQTSMYLCASSLGGQVLSGNTIYFGEGSWLTVV.

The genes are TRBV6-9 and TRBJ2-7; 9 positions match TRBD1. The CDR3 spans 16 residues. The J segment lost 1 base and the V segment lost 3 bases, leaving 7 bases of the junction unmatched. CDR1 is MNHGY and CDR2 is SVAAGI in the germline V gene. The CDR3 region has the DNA TGTGCCAGCAGTTACTTCGGACAGGGGACTTCCTACGAGCAGTACTTC. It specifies CASSYFGQGTSYEQYF.

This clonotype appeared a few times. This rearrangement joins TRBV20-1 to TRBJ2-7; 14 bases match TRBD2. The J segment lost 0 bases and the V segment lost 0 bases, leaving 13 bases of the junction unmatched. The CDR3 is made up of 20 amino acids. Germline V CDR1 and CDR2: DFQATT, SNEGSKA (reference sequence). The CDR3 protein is CSARDTPTSGRAFYSYEQYF. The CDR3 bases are TGCAGTGCTAGAGATACCCCGACTAGCGGGAGGGCCTTTTACTCCTACGAGCAGTACTTC.

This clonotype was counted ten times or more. The CDR3 DNA is TGTGCCAGCAGCTTGGTGGGGACAGGGGTACTCTATGGCTACACCTTC. Amino acids: CASSLVGTGVLYGYTF. The chain combines TRBV5-4 with TRBJ1-2; 10 bases line up with TRBD1. This CDR3 region has 16 residues. The trim removed 0 bases at V and 4 bases at J, leaving 6 bases unmatched. CDR1 and CDR2 from the germline V gene are SGHNT and YYREEE (reference sequence).

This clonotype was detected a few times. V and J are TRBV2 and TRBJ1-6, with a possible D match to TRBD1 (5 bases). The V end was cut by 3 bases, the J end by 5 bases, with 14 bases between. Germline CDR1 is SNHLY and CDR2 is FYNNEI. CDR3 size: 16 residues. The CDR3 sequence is CASSEAGTRNNSPLHF. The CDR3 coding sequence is TGTGCCAGCAGTGAGGCAGGGACGCGGAATAATTCACCCCTCCACTTT.